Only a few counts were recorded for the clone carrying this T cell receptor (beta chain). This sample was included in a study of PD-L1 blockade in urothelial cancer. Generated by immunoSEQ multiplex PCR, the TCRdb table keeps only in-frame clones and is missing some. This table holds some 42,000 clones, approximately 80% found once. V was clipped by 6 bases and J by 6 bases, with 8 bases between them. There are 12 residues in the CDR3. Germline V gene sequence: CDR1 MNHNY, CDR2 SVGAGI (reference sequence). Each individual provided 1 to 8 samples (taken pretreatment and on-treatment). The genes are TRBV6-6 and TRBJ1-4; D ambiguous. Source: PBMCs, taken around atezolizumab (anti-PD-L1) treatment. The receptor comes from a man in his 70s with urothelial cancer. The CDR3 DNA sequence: TGTGCCAGCAGAGCCAAAGATGAAAAACTGTTTTTT. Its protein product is CASRAKDEKLFF.